Listed below are T cell receptor beta chains from one sample, sequenced in a study of OX40 agonist ivuxolimab in advanced cancers. TCRdb's copy holds only in-frame clones and misses some; the assay was immunoSEQ multiplex PCR. The profile shows tens of thousands of clones, 88% of them singletons. The starting material was CD4+ or CD8+ T cells sorted from blood, obtained in a trial of the OX40 agonist ivuxolimab. The receptor source for this set is an adult with an advanced solid tumor such as melanoma, head and neck, liver or kidney cancer. Both conserved end residues are part of each CDR3. D genes are given only for firm matches. Not all rows give a size; the values are once, few, many and, for expanded clones, a class.

TRBJ2-3,-,TRBV7-3,-,CASSLSGSTDTQYF,TGTGCCAGCAGCTTAAGCGGGAGCACAGATACGCAGTATTTT
TRBJ1-4,-,TRBV30,-,CAWSGEDLNEKLFF,TGTGCCTGGAGTGGAGAAGACCTTAATGAAAAACTGTTTTTT
TRBJ2-3,-,TRBV11-2,TRBD1,CASSSGQADTQYF,TGTGCCAGCAGCTCCGGACAGGCTGATACGCAGTATTTT
TRBJ1-2,few,TRBV10-3,-,CATQEAANYGYTF,TGTGCCACCCAGGAAGCCGCTAACTATGGCTACACCTTC
TRBJ2-2,-,TRBV7-3,-,CASSLTQGLTGELFF,TGTGCCAGCAGCTTAACACAGGGTTTGACCGGGGAGCTGTTTTTT
TRBJ2-7,-,TRBV6-1,-,CASSESGISYEQYF,TGTGCCAGCAGTGAATCGGGCATCTCCTACGAGCAGTACTTC
TRBJ2-5,-,TRBV14,-,CASSRQTLGTQYF,TGTGCCAGCAGCCGACAGACCTTAGGGACCCAGTACTTC
TRBJ1-2,once,TRBV5-5,TRBD1,CASSLGQGGYGYTF,TGTGCCAGCAGCTTGGGACAGGGAGGCTATGGCTACACCTTC
TRBJ1-2,-,TRBV28,TRBD1,CASSHRLGQGKEGYTF,TGTGCCAGCAGTCACCGTTTGGGACAGGGGAAGGAGGGCTACACCTTC
TRBJ2-1,few,TRBV19,-,CASSIGSGPSQNEQFF,TGTGCCAGTAGTATAGGAAGCGGCCCTTCGCAGAATGAGCAGTTCTTC
TRBJ2-3,-,TRBV5-1,TRBD1,CASSLGGQGTDTQYF,TGCGCCAGCAGCTTGGGCGGACAGGGCACAGATACGCAGTATTTT
TRBJ1-4,-,TRBV6-5,-,CASSYSKGRSEKLFF,TGTGCCAGCAGTTACTCGAAGGGGCGCAGTGAAAAACTGTTTTTT
TRBJ2-2,-,TRBV27,-,CASRDSEFGELFF,TGTGCCAGCAGAGACAGCGAATTCGGGGAGCTGTTTTTT
TRBJ2-7,-,TRBV4-2,TRBD1,CASSQGDSGYEQYF,TGTGCCAGCAGCCAAGGGGACAGCGGCTACGAGCAGTACTTC
TRBJ1-1,-,TRBV7-9,TRBD1,CASRPRQGATEAFF,TGTGCCAGCAGGCCAAGACAGGGTGCCACTGAAGCTTTCTTT
TRBJ2-7,-,TRBV5-4,-,CASSLGGRTYEQYF,TGTGCCAGCAGCTTGGGGGGGAGGACCTACGAGCAGTACTTC
TRBJ2-7,-,TRBV27,TRBD1,CASSSQGISYEQYF,TGTGCCAGCAGTTCACAGGGGATCTCCTACGAGCAGTACTTC
TRBJ2-6,-,TRBV27,TRBD2,CASSWKREGSGANVLTF,TGTGCCAGCAGTTGGAAGCGGGAGGGGTCCGGGGCCAACGTCCTGACTTTC
TRBJ1-5,-,TRBV6-1,TRBD1,CASSLTGASNQPQHF,TGTGCCAGCAGTTTGACAGGGGCCTCCAATCAGCCCCAGCATTTT
TRBJ1-4,-,TRBV5-1,TRBD1,CASSPSQGGFEKLFF,TGCGCCAGCAGCCCGTCACAGGGGGGTTTTGAAAAACTGTTTTTT
TRBJ1-5,-,TRBV11-2,-,CASRRRESNQPQHF,TGTGCCAGCAGGCGCAGGGAAAGCAATCAGCCCCAGCATTTT
TRBJ1-2,-,TRBV7-8,-,CASSSGTSNYGYTF,TGTGCCAGCAGCTCCGGGACCTCTAACTATGGCTACACCTTC
TRBJ1-4,-,TRBV12-2,-,CASEQGALEKLFF,TGTGCAAGCGAACAGGGGGCTTTGGAAAAACTGTTTTTT
TRBJ2-1,-,TRBV18,-,CASSPAGEQFF,TGTGCCAGCTCACCAGCGGGTGAGCAGTTCTTC
TRBJ2-5,-,TRBV6-4,-,CASSPEGGQETQYF,TGTGCCAGCAGCCCCGAGGGGGGGCAGGAGACCCAGTACTTC
TRBJ1-3,-,TRBV15,-,CATSRGVSTIYF,TGTGCCACCAGCCGGGGGGTTAGCACCATATATTTT
TRBJ2-5,few,TRBV10-3,TRBD2,CATRTSGGPVETQYF,TGTGCCACGCGTACTAGCGGGGGCCCTGTAGAGACCCAGTACTTC
TRBJ1-3,-,TRBV5-5,-,CASSLAWRDPGNTIYF,TGTGCCAGCAGCTTGGCCTGGCGGGACCCTGGAAACACCATATATTTT
TRBJ2-1,-,TRBV6-5,-,CAAQGNEQFF,TGTGCCGCTCAGGGTAATGAGCAGTTCTTC
TRBJ2-7,-,TRBV30,TRBD2,CAWSYGRKYEQYF,TGTGCCTGGAGTTACGGGAGGAAATACGAGCAGTACTTC
TRBJ1-2,-,TRBV2,TRBD1,CASSGPGTGVGYTF,TGTGCCAGCAGTGGCCCAGGGACAGGGGTTGGCTACACCTTC
TRBJ1-1,once,TRBV7-8,-,CASSFQVFDTEAFF,TGTGCCAGCAGCTTTCAGGTTTTCGACACTGAAGCTTTCTTT
TRBJ2-3,-,TRBV5-5,TRBD2,CASSPWRLSGAVGGTQYF,TGTGCCAGCAGCCCTTGGCGGCTTAGCGGGGCGGTTGGGGGTACGCAGTATTTT
TRBJ2-5,-,TRBV4-2,-,CASSQELGLAGETQYF,TGTGCCAGCAGCCAAGAATTGGGACTGGCGGGGGAGACCCAGTACTTC
TRBJ2-7,-,TRBV4-2,-,CASSQGGVTYEQYF,TGTGCCAGCAGCCAAGGCGGGGTTACCTACGAGCAGTACTTC
TRBJ2-1,-,TRBV5-1,-,CASSLAAGTYNEQFF,TGCGCCAGCAGCTTGGCTGCGGGGACCTACAATGAGCAGTTCTTC
TRBJ2-3,-,TRBV7-3,-,CASSLGLDTDTQYF,TGTGCCAGCAGCTTAGGGTTGGACACAGATACGCAGTATTTT
TRBJ1-1,-,TRBV2,-,CASSYTEAFF,TGTGCCAGCAGCTACACTGAAGCTTTCTTT
TRBJ2-7,-,TRBV30,-,CALGEDYEQYF,TGTGCCTTAGGTGAGGACTACGAGCAGTACTTC
TRBJ1-5,-,TRBV6-5,TRBD1,CASSRDSPDQPQHF,TGTGCCAGCAGCCGGGACAGTCCAGATCAGCCCCAGCATTTT
TRBJ1-1,-,TRBV30,-,CAWSVAGRNTEAFF,TGTGCCTGGAGTGTAGCAGGTCGGAACACTGAAGCTTTCTTT